Sequencing of this T cell receptor (beta chain) was carried out in a study of T-cell memory formation after mild COVID-19. Study as a whole: Most TCR clusters belonged to a single donor. Whole-study results and caveats: CD4/CD8 balance held among clones contracting day 15 to 85, and later expanders leaned CD4+. Shrinking CD4+ clones were chiefly CM and EM; CD8+ ones were chiefly EMRA.

The CDR3 spans 12 residues. With 3 bases removed from V and 1 base from J, the gap between germline ends came to 6 bases. Looked up from germline, CDR1 is DFQATT and CDR2 is SNEGSKA (reference sequence). This clonotype was picked up many times. Its antigen remains unknown. TCRalpha and TCRbeta libraries used 5'RACE with constant-segment primers and UMIs. TCRdb re-called the 5' RACE reads with MiXCR, one entry per CDR3 protein. Of about 100,000 distinct CDR3 sequences in the sample, over 8.5% were seen once. The sequencing input was PBMCs or a T cell subset sorted from them (not recorded which). The chain combines TRBV20-1 with TRBJ1-1; D unresolved. The receptor's source is a young man who had mild COVID-19 (a few samples of this study predate the infection). Cell type and time point are not known. The CDR3 here is CSARDPNTEAFF. In nucleotides, the CDR3 is TGCAGTGCTAGGGACCCGAACACTGAAGCTTTCTTT.